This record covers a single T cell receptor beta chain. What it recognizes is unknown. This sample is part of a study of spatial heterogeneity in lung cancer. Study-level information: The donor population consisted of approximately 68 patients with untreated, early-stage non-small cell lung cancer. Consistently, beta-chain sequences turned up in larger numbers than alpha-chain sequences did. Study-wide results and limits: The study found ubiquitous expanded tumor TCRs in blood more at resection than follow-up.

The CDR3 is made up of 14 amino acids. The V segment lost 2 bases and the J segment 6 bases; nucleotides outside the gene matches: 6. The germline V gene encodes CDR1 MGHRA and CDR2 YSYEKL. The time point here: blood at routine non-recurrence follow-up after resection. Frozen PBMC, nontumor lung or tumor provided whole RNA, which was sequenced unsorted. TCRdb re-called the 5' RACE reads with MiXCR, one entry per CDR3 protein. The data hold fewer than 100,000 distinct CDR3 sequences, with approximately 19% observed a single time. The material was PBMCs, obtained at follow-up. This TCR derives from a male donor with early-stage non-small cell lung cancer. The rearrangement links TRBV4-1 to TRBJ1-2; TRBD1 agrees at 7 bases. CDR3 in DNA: TGCGCCAGCAGCCAAAGACAGGGATCAGATGGCTACACCTTC. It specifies CASSQRQGSDGYTF.